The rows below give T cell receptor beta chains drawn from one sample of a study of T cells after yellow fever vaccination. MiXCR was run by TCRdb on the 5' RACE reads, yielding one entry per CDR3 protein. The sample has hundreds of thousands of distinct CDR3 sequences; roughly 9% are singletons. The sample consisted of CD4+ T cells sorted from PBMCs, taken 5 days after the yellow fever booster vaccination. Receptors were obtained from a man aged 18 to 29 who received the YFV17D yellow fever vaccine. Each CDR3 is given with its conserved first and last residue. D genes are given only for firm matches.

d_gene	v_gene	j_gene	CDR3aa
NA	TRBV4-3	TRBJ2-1	CASSQSPARRDEQFF
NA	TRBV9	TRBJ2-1	CASSLSTRRDLRVRYNEQFF
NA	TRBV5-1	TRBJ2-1	CASSSNGVSYNEQFF
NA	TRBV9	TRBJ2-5	CASGTGQETQYF
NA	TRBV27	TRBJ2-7	CASRVQGPSYEQYF
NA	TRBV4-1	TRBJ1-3	CASSQGRAGGTAGSGNTIYF
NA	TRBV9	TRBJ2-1	CASSEGGGIYNEQFF
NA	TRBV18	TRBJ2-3	CASSPSEGRTDTQYF
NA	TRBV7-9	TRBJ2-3	CASSLVAGANTDTQYF
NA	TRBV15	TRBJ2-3	CATSRDGGGVDTQYF
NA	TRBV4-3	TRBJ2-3	CASSQDLSGPSTDTQYF
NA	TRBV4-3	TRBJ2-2	CASSQEEGPSGELFF
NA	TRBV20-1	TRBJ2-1	CSARAPGAGSYNEQFF
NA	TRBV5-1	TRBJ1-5	CASAQGFNQPQHF
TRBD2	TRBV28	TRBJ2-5	CASTVAGWGQETQYF
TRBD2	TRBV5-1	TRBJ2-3	CASSEMTSGAGDTQYF
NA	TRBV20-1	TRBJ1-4	CSATEGLTNEKLFF
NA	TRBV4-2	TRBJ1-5	CASSQADTGSLHF
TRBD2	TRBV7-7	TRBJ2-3	CASSPGLAATDTQYF
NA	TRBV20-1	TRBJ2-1	CSARDNGRLLSYNEQFF
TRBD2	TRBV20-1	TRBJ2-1	CSVTSGGLTYNEQFF
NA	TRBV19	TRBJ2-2	CASSMQGRTGELFF
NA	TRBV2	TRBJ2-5	CASSGTPEYQETQYF
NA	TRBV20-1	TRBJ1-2	CSASLGGGRGEGYTF
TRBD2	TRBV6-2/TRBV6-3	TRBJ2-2	CASIKLAGGPTGELFF
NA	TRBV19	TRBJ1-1	CASSQGRGINTEAFF
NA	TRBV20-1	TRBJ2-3	CSARGPLVKGLRWYF
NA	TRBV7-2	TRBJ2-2	CASSRRPDHTGELFF
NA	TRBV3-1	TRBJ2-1	CASRLGVWGYNEQFF
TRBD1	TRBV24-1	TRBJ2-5	CATGGTGLETQYF
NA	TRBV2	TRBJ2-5	CASSVGLEETQYF
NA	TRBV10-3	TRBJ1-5	CAISVQRGSQPQHF
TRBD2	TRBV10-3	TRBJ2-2	CAIRGTSGATGELFF
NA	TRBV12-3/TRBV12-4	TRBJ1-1	CASSLTGAFF
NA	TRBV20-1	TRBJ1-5	CSASQGNQPQHF
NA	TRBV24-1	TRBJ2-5	CATSDPGQETQYF
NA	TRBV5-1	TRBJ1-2	CASSLATTANYGYTF
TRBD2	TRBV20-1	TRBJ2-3	CSAPSSLAGDTQYF
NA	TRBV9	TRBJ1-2	CASSVGQGYGYTF
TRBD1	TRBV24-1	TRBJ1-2	CATSAGGSERGYTF
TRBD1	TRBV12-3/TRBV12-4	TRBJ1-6	CASSWGQGNSPLHF
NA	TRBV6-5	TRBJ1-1	CASSYSPWAEAFF
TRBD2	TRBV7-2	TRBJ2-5	CASSFSGTSGGGETQYF
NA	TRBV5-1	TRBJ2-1	CASTEGPPRNEQFF
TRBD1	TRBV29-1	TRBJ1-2	CSVDNRDRDNGYTF
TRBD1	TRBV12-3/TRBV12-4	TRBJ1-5	CASSPDGTGNQPQHF
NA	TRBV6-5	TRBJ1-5	CASSYSRPRGQPQHF
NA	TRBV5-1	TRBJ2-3	CASGTLSTDTQYF
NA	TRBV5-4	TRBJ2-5	CASSLDWRGQETQYF
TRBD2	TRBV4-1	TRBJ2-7	CASSRVGTSGNSYEQYF
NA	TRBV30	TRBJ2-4	CAWSAGPGAKNIQYF
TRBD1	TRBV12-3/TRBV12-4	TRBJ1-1	CASSSLFPGQGNTEAFF
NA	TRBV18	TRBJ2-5	CASSPGWRETQYF
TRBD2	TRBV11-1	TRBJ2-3	CASSLSSSGGADTQYF
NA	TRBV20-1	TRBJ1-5	CSARRALGYGNQPQHF
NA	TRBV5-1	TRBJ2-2	CASSLALRGNLNTGELFF